The present T cell receptor beta chain was sequenced within a study of cytomegalovirus exposure and HLA in healthy donors. Study-level points and caveats: High sensitivity and specificity were reportedly achieved when the classifier diagnosed cytomegalovirus status.

Worth noting for this clone: The target antigen is unknown.

The PCR had 60 Vbeta and 13 Jbeta primers. TCRdb keeps only in-frame clones here, not all; method: immunoSEQ multiplex PCR. The sample includes fewer than 150,000 clones, over 70% seen only once; the top ten take 3.1%. Germline CDR1 MDHEN, CDR2 SYDVKM. This CDR3 has 12 amino acids. Trimming removed 8 bases from V and 15 bases from J; junction bases left unmatched: 12. This chain uses TRBV28 with TRBJ1-5; 8 nucleotides match TRBD1. The specimen sequenced was PBMCs. The source is a man under 40 in good health and CMV-seronegative. CDR3 sequence reads: CASSRDRLGWHF. In DNA form, the CDR3 reads TGTGCCAGCTCGCGGGACAGGTTGGGTTGGCATTTT.